This T cell receptor beta chain was profiled in a study of OX40 agonist ivuxolimab in advanced cancers. For the study at large: It was permissible to have had prior anti-PD-1, anti-PD-L1 or anti-CTLA-4 therapy, and around 40% had some. General study results and limits: Compared with others, partial responders at 0.1-3.0 mg/kg displayed clonal expansion among the lowest.

Details on this clone: Its antigen is still unknown.

The assay was immunoSEQ multiplex PCR, and TCRdb's table has in-frame clones only and misses some. The sample yields some 57,000 clones, about 83% seen once. Systemic immunosuppression or a history of autoimmune disease excluded patients. Germline-derived CDR1 and CDR2 are KGHSH and LQKENI. This CDR3 spans 13 amino acids. The V end lost 6 bases, the J end lost 4 bases, and 13 bases lay between the germline ends. The clonotype originates from an adult with an advanced solid tumor such as melanoma, head and neck, liver or kidney cancer. The sequencing here drew on CD4+ or CD8+ T cells sorted from blood, taken in a trial of the OX40 agonist ivuxolimab. The V call is TRBV18, the J call TRBJ2-7; tentatively, D is TRBD1 (5 bases). CDR3 nucleotide sequence: TGTGCCAGCTCGCCAATCCCAGGGTACGAGCAGTACTTC. Translated: CASSPIPGYEQYF.